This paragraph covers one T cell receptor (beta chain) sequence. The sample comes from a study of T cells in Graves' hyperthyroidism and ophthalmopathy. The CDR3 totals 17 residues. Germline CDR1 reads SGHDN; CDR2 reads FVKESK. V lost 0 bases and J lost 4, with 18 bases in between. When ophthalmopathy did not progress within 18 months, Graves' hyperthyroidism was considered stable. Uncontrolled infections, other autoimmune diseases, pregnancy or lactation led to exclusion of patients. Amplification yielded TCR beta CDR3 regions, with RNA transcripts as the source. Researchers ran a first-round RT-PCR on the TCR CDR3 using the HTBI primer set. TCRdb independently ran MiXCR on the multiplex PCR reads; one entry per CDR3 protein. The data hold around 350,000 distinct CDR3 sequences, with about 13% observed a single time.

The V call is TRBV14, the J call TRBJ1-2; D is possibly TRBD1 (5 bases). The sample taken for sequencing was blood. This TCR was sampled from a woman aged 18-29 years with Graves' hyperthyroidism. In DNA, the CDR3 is TGTGCCAGCAGCCAAGAGGGGGTACAGCCCTACATCTATGGCTACACCTTC. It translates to CASSQEGVQPYIYGYTF. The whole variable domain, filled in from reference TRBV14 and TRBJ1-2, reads EAGVTQFPSHSVIEKGQTVTLRCDPISGHDNLYWYRRVMGKEIKFLLHFVKESKQDESGMPNNRFLAERTGGTYSTLKVQPAELEDSGVYFCASSQEGVQPYIYGYTFGSGTRLTVV.